This TCR beta chain is drawn from a study of blood T cell repertoires in COVID-19 (TCRdb year 2020). Regarding the research as a whole: The collaborator samples originated in the United States, Italy and Spain and spanned the acute and convalescent phases of COVID-19. The prospective study material was composed of cDNA or gDNA derived from T cells, B-cell-depleted T cells, or PBMCs. Deeply sampled blood TCRbeta repertoires from subjects exposed to, actively infected with, or recovered from COVID-19 were included in the dataset. The repertoires were released in a freely available public database intended as a resource for research on the immune response to SARS-CoV-2. Samples were obtained from the ongoing ImmuneRACE study (first 160 participants) and from over a thousand subjects provided by 6 global collaborators. The sample metadata nearly always contained a de-identified subject ID, COVID-19 status, age in years and sex. Where available, HLA class I and class II types were obtained from metadata supplied by the sample provider rather than from assay-based typing.

Note on this clone: Its antigen specificity is not known. The input lacks base qualities; no much larger clone sits a single base away.

V is trimmed back by 7 bases and J by 8 bases, and the junction contains 5 bases that no gene match accounts for. Reading the germline V gene (reference sequence) gives CDR1 SEHNR and CDR2 FQNEAQ. Spanning cysteine to phenylalanine, the CDR3 consists of 13 amino acids. Only the CDR3 part of the read is kept: 39 bases, read in frame from the first base. Here is what the overall study found, with its caveats: Clinical and demographic metadata were provided uncurated, with the amount varying by source and participant.

The collaborating institutions used their own protocols to collect whole blood in K2EDTA tubes. For TCRbeta analysis, collaborator samples were shipped as frozen whole blood, as isolated PBMCs, or as DNA extracted from either sample type. The immunoSEQ Assay, a bias-controlled multiplex PCR, was used to amplify TCRbeta CDR3 regions from genomic DNA. Per the source publication's procedure: Nucleated cell counts per sample were estimated from amplification of reference gene primers within the assay. Sequence reads were collapsed and filtered to measure the absolute abundance of every unique TCRbeta CDR3 rearrangement. For each sample, productive Simpson clonality was calculated by taking the square root of Simpson's diversity index across productive rearrangements. The clones in this table, taken by TCRdb from immuneACCESS, are in-frame only. Not every clone is retained; where verified, under half of the shortfall comes from an unresolved V gene, and the cause of the rest is unknown. That table is the source of V, J and clone size, and D and trimming were worked out from the DNA. This sample is represented by about 80,000 clones; around 88% of them were singletons. The biggest ten clones account for more than 4.5% of the sample.

This chain is built from TRBV7-9 and TRBJ2-4, and 10 junction bases match TRBD2. Specimen: peripheral blood. The receptor was derived from an elderly woman with acute or convalescent COVID-19. DNA sequence: TGTGCCAGCATGAACAGCGGGAGGGACATTCAGTACTTC. The resulting protein is CASMNSGRDIQYF.